The present TCR beta chain was sequenced within a study of T-cell memory formation after mild COVID-19. Findings and limits, study-wide: The finding that pre-infection memory included some responding clones suggested that cross-reactive memory joined.

5'RACE primed from the constant segment yielded TCR alpha and TCR beta cDNA libraries bearing sample barcodes and UMIs. TCRdb processed the 5' RACE reads anew with MiXCR; each CDR3 protein has one entry. The sample has just over 150,000 distinct CDR3 sequences; about 28% are singletons. This CDR3 is 14 amino acids long. V shed 5 bases and J 2 bases; nucleotides not matched to a gene: 6. Worth noting for this clonotype: The antigen remains undetermined.

V usage is TRBV12-3 or TRBV12-4 and J usage is TRBJ2-7; 7 bases map to TRBD1. The TCR sequence derives from an adult woman who had mild COVID-19 (a few samples of this study predate the infection). Cell type and time point are not known. The sequenced sample consisted of PBMCs or a T cell subset sorted from them (not recorded which). CDR3 in amino acids: CASSRTGETYEQYF. The CDR3 coding sequence is TGTGCCAGCAGTCGAACAGGGGAGACCTACGAGCAGTACTTC.